A selection of T cell receptor beta chains follows, all from one sample in a study of shared clonotypes between healthy human individuals. Profiling relied on immunoSEQ multiplex PCR, and the TCRdb table lists in-frame clones only, not all of them. The table lists about 1 million clones, about 77% of them singletons. Material for sequencing was memory CD4+ T cells sorted from blood. All receptors derive from a man between 18 and 29 years old in good health. The CDR3 runs from the conserved cysteine through the conserved F or W. D genes are given only for firm matches. Some rows have no size entry. The others give once, few or many, or a class for an expanded clone.

V: TRBV10-1; J: TRBJ1-1; D: -; size: -; CDR3: CASRLGMNTEAFF; DNA: TGCGCCAGCAGGCTTGGGATGAACACTGAAGCTTTCTTT
V: TRBV7-2; J: TRBJ1-6; D: -; size: many; CDR3: CASSFKTNNSPLHF; DNA: TGTGCCAGCAGCTTCAAGACTAATAATTCACCCCTCCACTTT
V: TRBV13; J: TRBJ2-1; D: TRBD2; size: once; CDR3: CASSFSASGRARSYNEQFF; DNA: TGTGCCAGCAGCTTCTCAGCCAGCGGGAGGGCTCGCTCCTACAATGAGCAGTTCTTC
V: TRBV19; J: TRBJ2-7; D: TRBD1; size: -; CDR3: CASSTWDRGAYEQYF; DNA: TGTGCCAGTAGCACCTGGGACAGGGGGGCCTACGAGCAGTACTTC
V: TRBV6-1; J: TRBJ1-2; D: -; size: -; CDR3: CASSEVEGGYGYTF; DNA: TGTGCCAGCAGTGAAGTTGAGGGCGGCTATGGCTACACCTTC
V: TRBV28; J: TRBJ1-4; D: TRBD1; size: once; CDR3: CASRTGFEKLFF; DNA: TGTGCCAGCCGGACAGGTTTTGAAAAACTGTTTTTT
V: TRBV2; J: TRBJ2-2; D: TRBD2; size: many; CDR3: CATASGSNTGELFF; DNA: TGTGCCACCGCTAGCGGGTCGAACACCGGGGAGCTGTTTTTT
V: TRBV7-2; J: TRBJ2-3; D: -; size: -; CDR3: CASSQDGQRTDTQYF; DNA: TGTGCCAGCAGCCAAGACGGACAACGCACAGATACGCAGTATTTT
V: TRBV25-1; J: TRBJ2-1; D: TRBD2; size: -; CDR3: CASSGTPGTRVVQQFF; DNA: TGTGCCAGCAGTGGTACTCCCGGGACTAGAGTTGTACAGCAGTTCTTC
V: TRBV11-2; J: TRBJ2-5; D: -; size: -; CDR3: CASSPGQHVGGGQETQYF; DNA: TGTGCCAGCAGCCCCGGTCAACATGTTGGAGGCGGCCAAGAGACCCAGTACTTC
V: TRBV23-1; J: TRBJ2-5; D: TRBD2; size: -; CDR3: CASSQQGLAGLQETQYF; DNA: TGCGCCAGCAGTCAACAGGGACTAGCGGGTCTCCAAGAGACCCAGTACTTC
V: TRBV30; J: TRBJ1-2; D: -; size: many; CDR3: CAWSVMGGYTF; DNA: TGTGCCTGGAGTGTAATGGGAGGCTACACCTTC
V: TRBV11-3; J: TRBJ2-2; D: TRBD2; size: -; CDR3: CASSTGRAGANTGELFF; DNA: TGTGCCAGCAGCACGGGGAGGGCTGGAGCGAACACCGGGGAGCTGTTTTTT
V: TRBV5-4; J: TRBJ1-1; D: TRBD1; size: -; CDR3: CASSPGQRPEAFF; DNA: TGTGCCAGCAGCCCGGGACAGAGACCTGAAGCTTTCTTT
V: TRBV5-1; J: TRBJ1-2; D: -; size: -; CDR3: CASSLGDSYGYTF; DNA: TGCGCCAGCAGCCTCGGAGATTCCTATGGCTACACCTTC
V: TRBV5-1; J: TRBJ1-6; D: -; size: -; CDR3: CASSNRDGNNSPLHF; DNA: TGCGCCAGCAGCAACCGGGACGGAAATAATTCACCCCTCCACTTT
V: TRBV5-1; J: TRBJ2-5; D: TRBD2; size: -; CDR3: CASSLDAGGPRETQYF; DNA: TGCGCCAGCAGCTTGGATGCGGGGGGGCCTAGGGAGACCCAGTACTTC
V: TRBV5-1; J: TRBJ2-6; D: TRBD1; size: -; CDR3: CASSNRDRGMSGANVLTF; DNA: TGCGCCAGCAGCAACCGGGACAGGGGGATGTCTGGGGCCAACGTCCTGACTTTC
V: TRBV10-3; J: TRBJ1-1; D: -; size: -; CDR3: CAITAGGRTEAFF; DNA: TGTGCCATCACAGCCGGGGGGAGGACTGAAGCTTTCTTT
V: TRBV30; J: TRBJ1-1; D: -; size: -; CDR3: CAWSVQAGGTEAFF; DNA: TGTGCCTGGAGTGTACAGGCGGGAGGCACTGAAGCTTTCTTT
V: TRBV27; J: TRBJ2-5; D: -; size: -; CDR3: CASSLSLGTGEETQYF; DNA: TGTGCCAGCAGTTTATCCCTCGGGACTGGAGAAGAGACCCAGTACTTC
V: TRBV28; J: TRBJ2-1; D: -; size: -; CDR3: CASSVPPGSNEQFF; DNA: TGTGCCAGCAGTGTCCCACCTGGGTCCAATGAGCAGTTCTTC
V: TRBV7-2; J: TRBJ1-1; D: -; size: -; CDR3: CASSSWTSAEAFF; DNA: TGTGCCAGCAGCTCTTGGACAAGCGCTGAAGCTTTCTTT
V: TRBV5-6; J: TRBJ1-6; D: TRBD1; size: once; CDR3: CASSLVSGTGTSPLHF; DNA: TGTGCCAGCAGCTTGGTTTCTGGGACAGGCACCTCACCCCTCCACTTT
V: TRBV6-1; J: TRBJ2-1; D: TRBD1; size: -; CDR3: CASSQGARNEQFF; DNA: TGTGCCAGCAGCCAGGGGGCCCGCAATGAGCAGTTCTTC
V: TRBV11-1; J: TRBJ2-3; D: -; size: -; CDR3: CASSLELGGAGKAQYF; DNA: TGTGCCAGCAGCTTAGAACTTGGCGGGGCCGGTAAGGCGCAGTATTTT
V: TRBV5-6; J: TRBJ1-6; D: TRBD1; size: -; CDR3: CASSDGQAGSPLHF; DNA: TGTGCCAGCAGCGACGGACAGGCTGGTTCACCCCTCCACTTT
V: TRBV5-1; J: TRBJ1-3; D: -; size: -; CDR3: CASSLVAASSGNTIYF; DNA: TGCGCCAGCAGCTTGGTCGCAGCCAGCTCTGGAAACACCATATATTTT
V: TRBV5-6; J: TRBJ2-1; D: TRBD2; size: -; CDR3: CASETSGAYNEQFF; DNA: TGTGCCAGCGAGACTAGCGGTGCCTACAATGAGCAGTTCTTC
V: TRBV2; J: TRBJ2-7; D: -; size: -; CDR3: CASSQTDEQYF; DNA: TGTGCCAGCAGTCAGACTGACGAGCAGTACTTC
V: TRBV2; J: TRBJ2-2; D: TRBD1; size: -; CDR3: CARGTGGVTGELFF; DNA: TGTGCCAGAGGGACAGGGGGCGTCACCGGGGAGCTGTTTTTT
V: TRBV5-1; J: TRBJ1-3; D: -; size: -; CDR3: CASSPAGNGNTIYF; DNA: TGCGCCAGCAGCCCGGCGGGGAACGGAAACACCATATATTTT
V: TRBV7-2; J: TRBJ2-7; D: TRBD2; size: -; CDR3: CASSLTGTSRAYEQYF; DNA: TGTGCCAGCAGCTTAACCGGGACTAGCCGGGCCTACGAGCAGTACTTC
V: TRBV7-2; J: TRBJ1-2; D: -; size: few; CDR3: CASSRTYREGYTF; DNA: TGTGCCAGCAGCCGTACTTACAGGGAAGGCTACACCTTC
V: TRBV28; J: TRBJ2-1; D: -; size: -; CDR3: CASSSPAFRNEQFF; DNA: TGTGCCAGCAGTTCCCCCGCTTTTCGCAATGAGCAGTTCTTC
V: TRBV19; J: TRBJ1-5; D: -; size: many; CDR3: CASSMGSGRDQPQHF; DNA: TGTGCCAGTAGTATGGGCAGCGGTAGGGATCAGCCCCAGCATTTT
V: TRBV5-1; J: TRBJ2-1; D: TRBD1; size: -; CDR3: CASSAGQGWSYNEQFF; DNA: TGCGCCAGCAGCGCTGGACAGGGATGGTCCTACAATGAGCAGTTCTTC
V: TRBV28; J: TRBJ1-4; D: TRBD1; size: -; CDR3: CASSSGQINEKLFF; DNA: TGTGCCAGCAGCTCGGGACAGATTAATGAAAAACTGTTTTTT
V: TRBV9; J: TRBJ2-3; D: TRBD2; size: -; CDR3: CASSVEGSGGPLDTQYF; DNA: TGTGCCAGCAGCGTAGAGGGTAGCGGGGGACCCCTCGATACGCAGTATTTT
V: TRBV4-3; J: TRBJ2-1; D: -; size: -; CDR3: CASSQSAGSYNEQFF; DNA: TGCGCCAGCAGCCAAAGTGCCGGAAGCTACAATGAGCAGTTCTTC
V: TRBV9; J: TRBJ2-3; D: -; size: -; CDR3: CASSAPPSMADTQYF; DNA: TGTGCCAGCAGCGCCCCCCCCTCGATGGCAGATACGCAGTATTTT
V: TRBV27; J: TRBJ1-2; D: -; size: -; CDR3: CASSLKQINYGYTF; DNA: TGTGCCAGCAGCCTCAAACAGATTAACTATGGCTACACCTTC
V: TRBV11-2; J: TRBJ2-5; D: -; size: -; CDR3: CASSSDSSGGQETQYF; DNA: TGTGCCAGCAGCTCGGACAGCTCAGGAGGTCAAGAGACCCAGTACTTC
V: TRBV6-5; J: TRBJ2-1; D: TRBD1; size: -; CDR3: CASSGPGTGGFEQFF; DNA: TGTGCCAGCAGTGGCCCCGGGACAGGGGGCTTTGAGCAGTTCTTC